This T cell receptor beta chain was profiled in a study of T cells in women clearing cervical HPV infection. As for the study in general: Cases' blood sampling followed lesion detection by median about 21 weeks (90 to 200).

Only in-frame clones appear in the TCRdb table, and some are missing; sequencing was by immunoSEQ multiplex PCR. Recorded here are 40,000 or so clones; the top ten clones represent 4.5% to 6%. Germline V gene lookup returns CDR1 SNHLY and CDR2 FYNNEI. The CDR3 spans 12 residues. V lost 6 bases to trimming and J lost 0 bases, with 5 bases between them. Regarding this clone: Its cognate antigen is unknown. The CDR3 goes on 3 residues after the read ends, and that part is filled in from the germline J gene.

Study findings and constraints: TRBV6-7 relative abundance averaged approximately 0.1% in cases and about 0.15% in controls.

All participants had a single incident cervical HPV16 infection, and prevalent HPV16 infections were excluded. Sequenced input: blood buffy coat. This chain uses TRBV2 with TRBJ1-2; D remains ambiguous. The TCR sequence derives from a woman aged 18-70 years with a cervical HPV16 infection that either progressed to CIN3+ or cleared (not recorded which). CDR3 bases read: TGTGCCAGCAGAGGGTCTAACTATGGC. It codes for CASRGSNYG. The full CDR3 reads CASRGSNYGYTF. The variable domain in full, with the rest retrieved from reference TRBV2 and TRBJ1-2, is EPEVTQTPSHQVTQMGQEVILRCVPISNHLYFYWYRQILGQKVEFLVSFYNNEISEKSEIFDDQFSVERPDGSNFTLKIRSTKLEDSAMYFCASRGSNYGYTFGSGTRLTVV.